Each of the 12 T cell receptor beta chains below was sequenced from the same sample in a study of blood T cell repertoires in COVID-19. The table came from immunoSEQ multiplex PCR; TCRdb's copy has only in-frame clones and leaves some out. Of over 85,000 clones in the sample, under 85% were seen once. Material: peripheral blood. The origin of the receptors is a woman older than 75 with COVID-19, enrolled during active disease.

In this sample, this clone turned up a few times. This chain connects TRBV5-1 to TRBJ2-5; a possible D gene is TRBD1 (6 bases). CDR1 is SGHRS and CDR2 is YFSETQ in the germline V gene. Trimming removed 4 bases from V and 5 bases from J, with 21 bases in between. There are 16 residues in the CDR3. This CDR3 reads CASSPTTGLGLETQYF. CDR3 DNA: TGCGCCAGCAGCCCGACAACAGGGCTCGGGTTGGAGACCCAGTACTTC.

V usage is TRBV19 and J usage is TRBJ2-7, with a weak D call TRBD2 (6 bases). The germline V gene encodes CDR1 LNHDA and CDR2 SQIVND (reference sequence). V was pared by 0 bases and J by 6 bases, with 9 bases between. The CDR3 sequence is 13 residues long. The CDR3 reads CASSIEEGAEQYF. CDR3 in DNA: TGTGCCAGTAGTATAGAGGAGGGTGCCGAGCAGTACTTC.

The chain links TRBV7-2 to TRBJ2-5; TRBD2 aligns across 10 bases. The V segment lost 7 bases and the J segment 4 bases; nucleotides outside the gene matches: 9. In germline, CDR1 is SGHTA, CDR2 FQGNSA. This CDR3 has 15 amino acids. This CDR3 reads CASTSQRGGGETQYF. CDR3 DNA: TGTGCCAGCACCTCCCAGCGGGGGGGCGGAGAGACCCAGTACTTC.

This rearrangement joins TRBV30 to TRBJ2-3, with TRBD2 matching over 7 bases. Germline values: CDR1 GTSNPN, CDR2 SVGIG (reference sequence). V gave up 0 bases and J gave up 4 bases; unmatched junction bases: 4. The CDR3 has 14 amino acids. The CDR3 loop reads CAWSVLARADTQYF. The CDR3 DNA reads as TGTGCCTGGAGTGTACTAGCGCGCGCAGATACGCAGTATTTT. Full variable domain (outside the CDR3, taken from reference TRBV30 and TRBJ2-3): SQTIHQWPATLVQPVGSPLSLECTVEGTSNPNLYWYRQAAGRGLQLLFYSVGIGQISSEVPQNLSASRPQDRQFILSSKKLLLSDSGFYLCAWSVLARADTQYFGPGTRLTVL.

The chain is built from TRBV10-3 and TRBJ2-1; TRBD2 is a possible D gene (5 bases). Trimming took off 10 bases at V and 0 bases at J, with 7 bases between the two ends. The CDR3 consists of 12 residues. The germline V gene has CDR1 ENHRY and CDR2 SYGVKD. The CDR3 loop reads CATRGSYNEQFF. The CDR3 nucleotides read TGTGCCACCCGGGGCTCCTACAATGAGCAGTTCTTC.

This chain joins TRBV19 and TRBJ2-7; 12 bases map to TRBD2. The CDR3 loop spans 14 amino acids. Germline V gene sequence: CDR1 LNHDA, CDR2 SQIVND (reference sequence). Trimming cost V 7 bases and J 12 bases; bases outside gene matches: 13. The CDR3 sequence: CASNSGLAGSWPYF. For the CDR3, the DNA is TGTGCCAGTAATTCCGGACTAGCGGGAAGTTGGCCGTACTTC.

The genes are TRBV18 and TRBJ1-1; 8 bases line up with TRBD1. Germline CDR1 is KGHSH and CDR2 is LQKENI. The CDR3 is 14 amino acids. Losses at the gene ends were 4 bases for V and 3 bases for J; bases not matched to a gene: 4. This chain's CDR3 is CASSRTGKDTEAFF. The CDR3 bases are TGTGCCAGCTCACGGACAGGGAAGGACACTGAAGCTTTCTTT.

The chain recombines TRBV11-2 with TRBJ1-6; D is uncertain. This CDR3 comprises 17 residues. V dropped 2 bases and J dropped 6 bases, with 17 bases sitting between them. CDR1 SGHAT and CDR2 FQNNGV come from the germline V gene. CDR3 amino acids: CASSLIISTPGNSPLHF. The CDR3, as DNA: TGTGCCAGCAGCTTAATCATCTCTACTCCTGGTAATTCACCCCTCCACTTT.

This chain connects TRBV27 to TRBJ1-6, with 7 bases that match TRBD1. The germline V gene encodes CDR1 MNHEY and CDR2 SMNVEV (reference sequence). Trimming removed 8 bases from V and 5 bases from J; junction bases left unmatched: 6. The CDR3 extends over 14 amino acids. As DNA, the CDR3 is TGTGCCAGCGGCCCGACAGGGAATAATTCACCCCTCCACTTT. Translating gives CASGPTGNNSPLHF.

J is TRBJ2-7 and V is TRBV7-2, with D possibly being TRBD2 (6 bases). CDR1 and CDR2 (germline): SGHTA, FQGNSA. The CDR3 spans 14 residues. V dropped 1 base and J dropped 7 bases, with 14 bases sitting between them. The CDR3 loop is CASSLDSSGREQYF. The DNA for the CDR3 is TGTGCCAGCAGCTTAGATAGTTCGGGGAGGGAGCAGTACTTC.

DNA for the CDR3: TGTGCCTCCATCTGGCGGGGAGGAACTAGCACAGATACGCAGTATTTT. Amino acids: CASIWRGGTSTDTQYF. The gene calls are TRBV2 and TRBJ2-3; maybe TRBD2 (6 bases). This CDR3 has 16 residues. Trimming took off 11 bases at V and 0 bases at J, with 21 bases between the two ends. Germline lookup yields CDR1 SNHLY and CDR2 FYNNEI.

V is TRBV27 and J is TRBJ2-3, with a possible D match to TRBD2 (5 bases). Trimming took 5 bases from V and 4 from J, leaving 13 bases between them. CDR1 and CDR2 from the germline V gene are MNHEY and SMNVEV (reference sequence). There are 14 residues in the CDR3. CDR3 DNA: TGTGCCAGCAGTACAATAAGGGAGTCAGATACGCAGTATTTT. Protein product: CASSTIRESDTQYF.